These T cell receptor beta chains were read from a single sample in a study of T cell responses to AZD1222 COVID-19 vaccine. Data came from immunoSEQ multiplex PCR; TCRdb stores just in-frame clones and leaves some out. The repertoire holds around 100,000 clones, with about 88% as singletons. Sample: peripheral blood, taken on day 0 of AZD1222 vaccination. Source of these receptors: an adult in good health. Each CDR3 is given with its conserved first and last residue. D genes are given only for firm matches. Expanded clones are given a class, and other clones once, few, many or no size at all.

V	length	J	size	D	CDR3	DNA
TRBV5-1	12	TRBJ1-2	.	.	CASSLDTLGYTF	TGCGCCAGCAGCTTGGACACCTTAGGCTACACCTTC
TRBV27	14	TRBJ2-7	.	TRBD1	CASSLTGGSYEQYF	TGTGCCAGCAGTTTAACAGGGGGGAGCTACGAGCAGTACTTC
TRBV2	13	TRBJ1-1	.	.	CASSTGRNTEAFF	TGTGCCAGCTCCACCGGGAGGAACACTGAAGCTTTCTTT
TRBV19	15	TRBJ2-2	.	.	CASSSGNVNTGELFF	TGTGCCAGTAGTTCAGGGAACGTCAACACCGGGGAGCTGTTTTTT
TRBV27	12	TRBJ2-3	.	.	CASSLPPDTQYF	TGTGCCAGCAGTTTACCACCAGATACGCAGTATTTT
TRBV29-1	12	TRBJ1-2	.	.	CSVTGSNYGYTF	TGCAGCGTCACAGGGAGTAACTATGGCTACACCTTC
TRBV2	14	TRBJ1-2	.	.	CASSVSGGRFGYTF	TGTGCCAGCAGTGTGTCGGGAGGGAGGTTTGGCTACACCTTC
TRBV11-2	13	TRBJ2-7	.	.	CASSLPGLDEQYF	TGTGCCAGCAGCTTACCAGGGCTAGACGAGCAGTACTTC
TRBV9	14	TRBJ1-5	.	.	CASSVADSNQPQHF	TGTGCCAGCAGCGTAGCGGACAGCAATCAGCCCCAGCATTTT
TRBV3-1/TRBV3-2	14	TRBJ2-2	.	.	CASSQARNTGELFF	TGTGCCAGCAGCCAAGCCAGGAACACCGGGGAGCTGTTTTTT
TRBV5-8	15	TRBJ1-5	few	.	CASSLVTGTNQPQHF	TGTGCCAGCAGCTTAGTCACAGGGACCAATCAGCCCCAGCATTTT
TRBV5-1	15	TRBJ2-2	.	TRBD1	CASSLGQGDTGELFF	TGCGCCAGCAGCTTGGGACAGGGTGACACCGGGGAGCTGTTTTTT
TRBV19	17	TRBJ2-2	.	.	CASKKGYNYSNTRELFF	TGTGCCAGTAAGAAAGGGTACAACTATTCCAACACCCGGGAGCTGTTTTTT
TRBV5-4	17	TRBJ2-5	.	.	CASSQDRSSGQRETQYF	TGTGCCAGCAGTCAAGATCGATCTAGTGGGCAACGGGAGACCCAGTACTTC
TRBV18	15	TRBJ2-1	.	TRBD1	CASSPPDRDYNEQFF	TGTGCCAGCTCACCACCGGACAGGGACTACAATGAGCAGTTCTTC
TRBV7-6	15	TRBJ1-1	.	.	CASSLALGRNTEAFF	TGTGCCAGCAGCTTAGCTCTAGGGAGAAACACTGAAGCTTTCTTT
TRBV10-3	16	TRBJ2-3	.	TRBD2	CATVPGSGDHTDTQYF	TGTGCCACCGTGCCCGGTAGCGGGGACCACACAGATACGCAGTATTTT
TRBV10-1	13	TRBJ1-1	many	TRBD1	CASTQGIGTEAFF	TGCGCCAGCACACAGGGGATAGGCACTGAAGCTTTCTTT
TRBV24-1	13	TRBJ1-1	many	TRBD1	CATRRQGNTEAFF	TGTGCCACCCGACGACAGGGAAACACTGAAGCTTTCTTT
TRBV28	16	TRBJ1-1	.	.	CASSRAAALPRTEAFF	TGTGCCAGCAGTCGGGCCGCGGCCCTCCCTCGGACTGAAGCTTTCTTT
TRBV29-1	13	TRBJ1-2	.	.	CSVDWTQNYGYTF	TGCAGCGTTGATTGGACCCAGAACTATGGCTACACCTTC
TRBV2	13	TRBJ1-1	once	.	CASRRAQGTEAFF	TGTGCCAGCAGAAGGGCACAGGGCACTGAAGCTTTCTTT
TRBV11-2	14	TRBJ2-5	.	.	CASSPDRTQETQYF	TGTGCCAGCAGCCCAGACAGGACCCAAGAGACCCAGTACTTC
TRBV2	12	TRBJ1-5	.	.	CASTQGNQPQHF	TGTGCCAGCACGCAGGGCAATCAGCCCCAGCATTTT
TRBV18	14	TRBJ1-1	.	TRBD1	CASSLGQGDTEAFF	TGTGCCAGCTCACTAGGACAGGGCGACACTGAAGCTTTCTTT
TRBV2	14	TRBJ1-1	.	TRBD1	CASSQDRAGDLAFF	TGTGCCAGCAGTCAGGACAGGGCGGGGGATCTAGCTTTCTTT
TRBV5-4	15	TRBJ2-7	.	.	CASSFGGGESYEQYF	TGTGCCAGCAGCTTTGGTGGGGGAGAATCCTACGAGCAGTACTTC
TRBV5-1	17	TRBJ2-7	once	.	CASSSPEGRVKSYEQYF	TGCGCCAGCAGCTCACCCGAGGGCAGGGTCAAGTCCTACGAGCAGTACTTC
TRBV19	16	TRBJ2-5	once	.	CASSMGRWGAEETQYF	TGTGCCAGTAGTATGGGTCGGTGGGGGGCCGAAGAGACCCAGTACTTC
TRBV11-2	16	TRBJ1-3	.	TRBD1	CASSLVWDSPGNTIYF	TGTGCCAGCAGCTTAGTGTGGGACAGCCCTGGAAACACCATATATTTT
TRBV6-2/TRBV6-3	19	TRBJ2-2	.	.	CASRPLYLTTGRFTGELFF	TGTGCCAGCAGGCCTCTTTATCTTACGACAGGACGTTTCACCGGGGAGCTGTTTTTT
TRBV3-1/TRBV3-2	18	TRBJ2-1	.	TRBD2	CASSQDILRGGPYNEQFF	TGTGCCAGCAGCCAAGATATTCTGCGGGGGGGCCCCTACAATGAGCAGTTCTTC
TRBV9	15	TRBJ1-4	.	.	CASSVQGHLGEKLFF	TGTGCCAGCAGCGTACAGGGCCATTTGGGAGAAAAACTGTTTTTT
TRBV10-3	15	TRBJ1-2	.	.	CAISESGPGDGGYTF	TGTGCCATCAGTGAGTCCGGGCCAGGGGATGGTGGCTACACCTTC
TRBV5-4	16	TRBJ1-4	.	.	CASSLGPRGANEKLFF	TGTGCCAGCAGCTTGGGACCTCGTGGGGCTAATGAAAAACTGTTTTTT
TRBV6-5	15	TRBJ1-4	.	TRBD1	CASSYSTGRSEKLFF	TGTGCCAGCAGTTACTCGACAGGGAGGAGTGAAAAACTGTTTTTT
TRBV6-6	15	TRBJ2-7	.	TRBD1	CASSYSRDRAYEQYF	TGTGCCAGCAGTTACAGCCGGGACAGGGCCTACGAGCAGTACTTC
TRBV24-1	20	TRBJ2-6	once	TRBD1	CATSDPWWAGGKSGANVLTF	TGTGCCACCAGTGATCCCTGGTGGGCAGGGGGCAAGTCTGGGGCCAACGTCCTGACTTTC
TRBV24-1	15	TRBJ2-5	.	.	CATSDPNGGVETQYF	TGTGCCACCAGTGACCCCAACGGGGGTGTTGAGACCCAGTACTTC
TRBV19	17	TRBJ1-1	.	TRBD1	CASSMNLDRGLNTEAFF	TGTGCCAGTAGTATGAACTTGGACAGGGGTTTAAACACTGAAGCTTTCTTT
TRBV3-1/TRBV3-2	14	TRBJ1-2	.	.	CASSQVAGDHGYTF	TGTGCCAGCAGCCAAGTCGCAGGGGATCATGGCTACACCTTC
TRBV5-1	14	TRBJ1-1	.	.	CASSLVAPNTEAFF	TGCGCCAGCAGCTTGGTGGCCCCGAACACTGAAGCTTTCTTT